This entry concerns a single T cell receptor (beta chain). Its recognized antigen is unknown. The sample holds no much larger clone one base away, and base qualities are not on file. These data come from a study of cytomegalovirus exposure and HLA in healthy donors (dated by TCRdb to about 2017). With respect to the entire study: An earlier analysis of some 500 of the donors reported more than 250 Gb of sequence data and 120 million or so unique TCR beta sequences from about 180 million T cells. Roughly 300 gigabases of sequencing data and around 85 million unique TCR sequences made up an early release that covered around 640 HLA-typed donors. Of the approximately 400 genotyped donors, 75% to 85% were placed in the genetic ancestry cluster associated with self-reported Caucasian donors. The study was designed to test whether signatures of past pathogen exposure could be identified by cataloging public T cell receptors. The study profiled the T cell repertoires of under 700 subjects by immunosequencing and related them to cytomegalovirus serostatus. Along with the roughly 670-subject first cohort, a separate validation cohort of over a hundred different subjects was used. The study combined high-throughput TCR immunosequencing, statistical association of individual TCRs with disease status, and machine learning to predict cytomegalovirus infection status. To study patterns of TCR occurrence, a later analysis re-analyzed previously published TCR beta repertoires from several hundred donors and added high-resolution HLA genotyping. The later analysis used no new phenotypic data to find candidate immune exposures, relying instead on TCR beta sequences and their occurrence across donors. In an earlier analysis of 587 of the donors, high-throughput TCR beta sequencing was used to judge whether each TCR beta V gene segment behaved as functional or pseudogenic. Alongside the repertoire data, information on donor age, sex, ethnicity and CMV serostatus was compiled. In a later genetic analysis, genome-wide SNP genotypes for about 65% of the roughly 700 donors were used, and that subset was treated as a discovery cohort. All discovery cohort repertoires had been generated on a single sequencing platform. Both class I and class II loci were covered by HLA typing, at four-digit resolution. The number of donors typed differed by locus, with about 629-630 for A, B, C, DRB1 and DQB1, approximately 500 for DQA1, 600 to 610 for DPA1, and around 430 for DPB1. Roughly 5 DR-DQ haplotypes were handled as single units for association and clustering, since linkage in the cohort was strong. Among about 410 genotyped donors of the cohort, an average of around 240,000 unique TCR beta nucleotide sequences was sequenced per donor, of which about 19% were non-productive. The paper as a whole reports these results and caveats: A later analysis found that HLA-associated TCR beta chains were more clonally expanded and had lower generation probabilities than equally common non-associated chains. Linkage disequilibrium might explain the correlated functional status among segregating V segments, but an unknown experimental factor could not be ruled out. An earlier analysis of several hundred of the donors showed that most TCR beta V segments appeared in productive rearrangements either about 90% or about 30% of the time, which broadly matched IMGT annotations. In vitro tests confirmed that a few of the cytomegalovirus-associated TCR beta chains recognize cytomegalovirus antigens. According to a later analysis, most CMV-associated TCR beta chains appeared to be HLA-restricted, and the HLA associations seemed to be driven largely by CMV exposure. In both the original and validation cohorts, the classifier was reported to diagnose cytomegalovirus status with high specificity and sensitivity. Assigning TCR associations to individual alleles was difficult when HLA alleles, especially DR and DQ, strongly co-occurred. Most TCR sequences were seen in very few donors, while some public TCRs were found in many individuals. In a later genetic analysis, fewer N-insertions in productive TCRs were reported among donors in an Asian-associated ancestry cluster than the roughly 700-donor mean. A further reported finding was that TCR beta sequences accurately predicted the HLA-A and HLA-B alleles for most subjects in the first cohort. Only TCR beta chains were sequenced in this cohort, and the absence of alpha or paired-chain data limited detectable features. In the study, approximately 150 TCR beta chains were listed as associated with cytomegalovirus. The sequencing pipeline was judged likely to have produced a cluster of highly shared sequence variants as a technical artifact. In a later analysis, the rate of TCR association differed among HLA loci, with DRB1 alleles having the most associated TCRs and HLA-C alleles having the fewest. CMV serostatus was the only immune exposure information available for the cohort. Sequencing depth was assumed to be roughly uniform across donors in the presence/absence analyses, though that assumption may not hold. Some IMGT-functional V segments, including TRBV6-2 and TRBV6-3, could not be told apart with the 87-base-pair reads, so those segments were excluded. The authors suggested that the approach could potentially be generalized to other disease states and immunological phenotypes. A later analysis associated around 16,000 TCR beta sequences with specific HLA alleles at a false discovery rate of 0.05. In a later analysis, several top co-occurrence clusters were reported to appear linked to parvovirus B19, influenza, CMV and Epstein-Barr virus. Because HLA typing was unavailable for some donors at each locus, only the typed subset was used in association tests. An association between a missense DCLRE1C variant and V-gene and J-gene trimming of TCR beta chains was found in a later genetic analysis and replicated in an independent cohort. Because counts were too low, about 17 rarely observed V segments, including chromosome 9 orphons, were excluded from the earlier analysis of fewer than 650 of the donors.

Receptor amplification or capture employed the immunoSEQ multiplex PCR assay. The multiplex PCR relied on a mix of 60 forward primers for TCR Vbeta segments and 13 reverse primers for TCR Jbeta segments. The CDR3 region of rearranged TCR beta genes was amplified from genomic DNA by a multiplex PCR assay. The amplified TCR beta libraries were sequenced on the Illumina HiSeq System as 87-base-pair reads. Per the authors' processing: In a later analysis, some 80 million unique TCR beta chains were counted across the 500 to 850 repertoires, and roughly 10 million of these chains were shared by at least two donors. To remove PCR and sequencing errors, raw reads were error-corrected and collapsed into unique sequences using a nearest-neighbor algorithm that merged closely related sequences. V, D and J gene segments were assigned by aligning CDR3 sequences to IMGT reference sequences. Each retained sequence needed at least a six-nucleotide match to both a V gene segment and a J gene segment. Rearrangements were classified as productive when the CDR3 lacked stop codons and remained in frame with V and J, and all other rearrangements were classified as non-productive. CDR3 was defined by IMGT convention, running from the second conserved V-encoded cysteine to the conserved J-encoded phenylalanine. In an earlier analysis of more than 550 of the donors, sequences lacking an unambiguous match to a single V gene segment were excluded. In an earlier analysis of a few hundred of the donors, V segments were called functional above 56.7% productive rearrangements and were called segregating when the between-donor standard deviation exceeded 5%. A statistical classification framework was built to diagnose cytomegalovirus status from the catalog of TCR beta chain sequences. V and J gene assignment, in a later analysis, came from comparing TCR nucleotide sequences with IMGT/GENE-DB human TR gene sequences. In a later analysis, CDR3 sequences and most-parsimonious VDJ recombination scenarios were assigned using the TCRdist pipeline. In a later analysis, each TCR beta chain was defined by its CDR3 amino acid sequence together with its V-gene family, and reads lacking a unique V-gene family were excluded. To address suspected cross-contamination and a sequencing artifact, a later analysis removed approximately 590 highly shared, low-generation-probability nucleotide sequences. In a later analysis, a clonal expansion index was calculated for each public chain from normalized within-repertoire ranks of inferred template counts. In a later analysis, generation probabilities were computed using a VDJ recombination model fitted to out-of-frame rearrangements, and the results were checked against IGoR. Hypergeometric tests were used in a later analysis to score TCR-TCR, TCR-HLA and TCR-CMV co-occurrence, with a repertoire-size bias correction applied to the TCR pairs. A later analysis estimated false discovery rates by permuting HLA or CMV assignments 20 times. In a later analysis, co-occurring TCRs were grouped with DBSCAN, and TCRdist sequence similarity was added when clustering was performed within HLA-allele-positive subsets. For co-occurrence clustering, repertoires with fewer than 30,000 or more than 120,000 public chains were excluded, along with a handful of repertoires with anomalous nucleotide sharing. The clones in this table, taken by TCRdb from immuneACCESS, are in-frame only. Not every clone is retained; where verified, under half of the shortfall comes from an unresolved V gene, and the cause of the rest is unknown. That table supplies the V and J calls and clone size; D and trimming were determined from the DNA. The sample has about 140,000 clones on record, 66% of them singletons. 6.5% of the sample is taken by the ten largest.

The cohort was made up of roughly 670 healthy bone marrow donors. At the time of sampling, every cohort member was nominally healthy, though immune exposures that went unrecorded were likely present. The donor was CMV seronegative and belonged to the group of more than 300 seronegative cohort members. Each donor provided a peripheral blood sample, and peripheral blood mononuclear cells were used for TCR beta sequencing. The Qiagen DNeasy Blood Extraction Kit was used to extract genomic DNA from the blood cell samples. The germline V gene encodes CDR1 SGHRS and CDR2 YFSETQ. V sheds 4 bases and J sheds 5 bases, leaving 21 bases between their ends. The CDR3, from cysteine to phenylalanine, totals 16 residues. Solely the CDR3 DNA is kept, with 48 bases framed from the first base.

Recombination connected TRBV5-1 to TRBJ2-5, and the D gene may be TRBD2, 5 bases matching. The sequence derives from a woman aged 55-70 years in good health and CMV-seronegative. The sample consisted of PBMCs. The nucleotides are TGCGCCAGCAGCCTACGTGGAGAGGGAACGCGGGAGACCCAGTACTTC. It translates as CASSLRGEGTRETQYF.